The clone carrying this T cell receptor beta chain was found many times. The CDR3 spans 18 residues. CDR1 and CDR2 (germline): MNHEY, SMNVEV (reference sequence). The trim removed 2 bases at V and 0 bases at J, leaving 8 bases unmatched. TCRdb re-called the reads with MiXCR, one entry per CDR3 protein. This table has 600,000 to 800,000 distinct CDR3 sequences, about 24% appearing once. This sample was taken from a study of T cell repertoires in cytomegalovirus infection. About the study: Public TCR beta signatures were indicative of both CMV infection and a matching HLA type.

The material sequenced was CD8+ T cells from PBMCs. The chain uses TRBV27 and TRBJ2-1; TRBD2 matches at 9 bases. The origin of this receptor is a human donor in good health (CMV status not recorded). Some clones in this sample may be carry-over from other donors' samples. The CDR3 loop is CASSLRGGVPSSYNEQFF. The DNA for the CDR3 is TGTGCCAGCAGTTTACGCGGGGGGGTCCCCAGCTCCTACAATGAGCAGTTCTTC.